Listed below are T cell receptor beta chains from one sample, sequenced in a study of T cells expressing NK-cell markers. One entry per CDR3 protein, without DNA, is what TCRdb gives after re-calling the 5' RACE reads. This listing includes 450,000 to 600,000 distinct CDR3 sequences. The sample consisted of blood T cells: a sorted CD56 or NKG2C T cell subset, CD4+ or CD8+ T cells, or bulk PBMC T cells (not recorded which). The origin of the receptors is a man aged 18 to 35 in good health. Each CDR3 is given with its conserved first and last residue. Each record gives: J gene, V gene, CDR3 protein.

j_call: TRBJ2-3; v_call: TRBV12-3/TRBV12-4; cdr3_aa: CASRYKAGNTDTQYF
j_call: TRBJ2-7; v_call: TRBV6-2/TRBV6-3; cdr3_aa: CASSQSRDSTYEQYF
j_call: TRBJ2-6; v_call: TRBV12-3/TRBV12-4; cdr3_aa: CASSRFVSGANVLTF
j_call: TRBJ2-4; v_call: TRBV4-3; cdr3_aa: CASSQGGTGVGIQYF
j_call: TRBJ2-3; v_call: TRBV24-1; cdr3_aa: CATSPRLAGLDTQYF
j_call: TRBJ1-6; v_call: TRBV6-5; cdr3_aa: CASSHQRTGGPYNSPLHF
j_call: TRBJ2-1; v_call: TRBV29-1; cdr3_aa: CSVKLGLAGERVSSYNEQFF
j_call: TRBJ1-1; v_call: TRBV6-5; cdr3_aa: CASSYVRGEEAFF
j_call: TRBJ2-7; v_call: TRBV6-1; cdr3_aa: CASSGMGLYEQYF
j_call: TRBJ1-6; v_call: TRBV29-1; cdr3_aa: CSASTSSGLHF
j_call: TRBJ2-2; v_call: TRBV6-5; cdr3_aa: CASSYSAERTGELFF
j_call: TRBJ2-5; v_call: TRBV6-1; cdr3_aa: CASQGGGVETQYF
j_call: TRBJ1-2; v_call: TRBV5-1; cdr3_aa: CASSGGGGGDGYTF
j_call: TRBJ2-7; v_call: TRBV7-2; cdr3_aa: CASSFTGTGTSEQYF
j_call: TRBJ2-1; v_call: TRBV12-3/TRBV12-4; cdr3_aa: CASSFTPQSEQFF
j_call: TRBJ1-5; v_call: TRBV10-3; cdr3_aa: CAISEGALYSPQPQHF
j_call: TRBJ1-2; v_call: TRBV6-4; cdr3_aa: CASSEATGVGGYTF
j_call: TRBJ2-1; v_call: TRBV30; cdr3_aa: CAWATSNEQFF
j_call: TRBJ2-7; v_call: TRBV20-1; cdr3_aa: CSARPVSIYEQYF
j_call: TRBJ2-4; v_call: TRBV7-2; cdr3_aa: CASSLKAGGSKNIQYF
j_call: TRBJ1-2; v_call: TRBV29-1; cdr3_aa: CSGAGVDGYTF
j_call: TRBJ1-5; v_call: TRBV7-9; cdr3_aa: CASSFRGDQPQHF
j_call: TRBJ2-3; v_call: TRBV3-1; cdr3_aa: CASSETGLAGGADTQYF
j_call: TRBJ2-2; v_call: TRBV4-1; cdr3_aa: CASSHYGLAGVTGELFF
j_call: TRBJ2-7; v_call: TRBV7-2; cdr3_aa: CASSSHWDQSAYEQYF
j_call: TRBJ1-6; v_call: TRBV20-1; cdr3_aa: CSASGLLSSYNSPLHF